This TCR beta chain was retrieved from a study of blood T cell repertoires in COVID-19. Study at large: Acute and convalescent COVID-19 specimens originated in the United States, Italy and Spain.

Participant age was about 18 to 100 years, and participants resided in about two dozen US areas. Cohort assignment relied on participant-reported clinical history. The V and J ends lost 4 bases and 5 bases, in that order; junction bases with no gene match: 5. This CDR3 spans 15 amino acids. Germline values: CDR1 SGHRS, CDR2 YFSETQ. As handled by the study authors: For nucleated cells, counts were estimated from reference gene primer amplification. Clones were read by immunoSEQ multiplex PCR, and TCRdb kept only the in-frame ones, dropping some. V and J calls plus clone size are reproduced from that table; the DNA served to infer D and trimming. The data hold some 200,000 clones, with approximately 92% observed a single time.

Sequencing used PBMCs or T cells enriched from blood (not recorded which). The chain has TRBV5-1 and TRBJ1-4; 10 positions agree with TRBD1. The sequence derives from a woman aged 18-29 years in a cohort exposed to, infected with or recovered from COVID-19 (not recorded which). DNA of the CDR3: TGCGCCAGCAGCCCATCGGGACAGGGGAATGAAAAACTGTTTTTT. Translation: CASSPSGQGNEKLFF.